This entry describes one T cell receptor (beta chain). The antigen is undetermined. With V trimmed by 4 bases and J by 9 bases, 13 bases remained unmatched. The germline V gene encodes CDR1 SGHNT and CDR2 YYREEE (reference sequence). This CDR3 contains 15 residues. Primers: 60 Vbeta forward and 13 Jbeta reverse. TCRdb's table, derived via immunoSEQ multiplex PCR, lists solely in-frame clones and lacks some. This table has under 150,000 clones, about three quarters appearing once. The data were taken from a study of cytomegalovirus exposure and HLA in healthy donors. The study's findings and limits: Some V segments, including TRBV6-2 and TRBV6-3, were excluded as indistinguishable.

This sequence joins TRBV5-4 and TRBJ2-1; 7 bases fit TRBD2. The receptor comes from a man younger than 35 in good health and CMV-seronegative. Material: PBMCs. Here the CDR3 reads CASSPWGGSPGEQFF. DNA for the CDR3: TGTGCCAGCAGCCCGTGGGGGGGGTCGCCGGGTGAGCAGTTCTTC.